One and the same sample provided the 12 T cell receptor beta chains below, sequenced in a study of STAT3 mutations in large granular lymphocyte leukemia. Study-wide findings and caveats: At least one immunodominant TCR beta clonotype appeared in every T-cell large granular lymphocyte leukemia patient.

Here immunoSEQ multiplex PCR was the method, and the copy in TCRdb shows in-frame clones only, minus some. This sample has fewer than 20,000 clones, with approximately 91% found just once. For these TCRs, the target antigens are not known. The sequencing input was peripheral blood mononuclear cells. These receptors were collected from a woman aged 45-59 years with T-cell large granular lymphocyte leukemia. Some clones in this sample may be carry-over from other donors' samples.

This clone appeared once. The chain links TRBV6-6 to TRBJ2-7, with 8 bases aligning to TRBD1. The CDR3 sequence is 15 residues long. J gave up 0 bases and V 4 bases, and 5 bases lay outside the gene matches. The germline gives CDR1 MNHNY, CDR2 SVGAGI (reference sequence). CDR3 protein: CASSSRDRISYEQYF. CDR3 sequence (DNA): TGTGCCAGCAGTTCCCGGGACAGGATCTCCTACGAGCAGTACTTC.

V gene TRBV7-9 combines with J gene TRBJ2-7; a possible D gene is TRBD1 (5 bases). The germline V gene has CDR1 SEHNR and CDR2 FQNEAQ (reference sequence). V gave up 2 bases and J gave up 5 bases, with 13 bases separating them. The CDR3 spans 14 residues. The CDR3 region is CASSLSSGYDEQYF. DNA of the CDR3: TGTGCCAGCAGCTTATCTTCAGGGTATGACGAGCAGTACTTC.

The genes are TRBV19 and TRBJ2-7; TRBD2 agrees at 7 bases. CDR1 LNHDA and CDR2 SQIVND come from the germline V gene (reference sequence). Trimming removed 2 bases from V and 0 bases from J; junction bases left unmatched: 4. The CDR3 runs to 15 residues. CDR3 DNA: TGTGCCAGTAGTATAAATGGCGGGAGCTCCTACGAGCAGTACTTC. This encodes CASSINGGSSYEQYF.

This rearrangement joins TRBV7-9 to TRBJ1-2, with D possibly being TRBD1 (6 bases). This CDR3 is built from 13 residues. CDR1 SEHNR and CDR2 FQNEAQ come from the germline V gene (reference sequence). Trimming took 3 bases from V and 6 from J, leaving 11 bases between them. The CDR3 sequence: CASSFRQVHGYTF. Here the CDR3 DNA reads TGTGCCAGCAGCTTTCGACAGGTGCATGGCTACACCTTC.

The chain has TRBV5-4 and TRBJ1-1; D is unresolved. CDR3 length: 13 residues. V lost 3 bases and J lost 2, with 8 bases in between. Germline-derived CDR1 and CDR2 are SGHNT and YYREEE (reference sequence). CDR3 sequence: CASSSAPNTEAFF. In DNA, the CDR3 is TGTGCCAGCAGCTCAGCACCAAACACTGAAGCTTTCTTT.

The genes are TRBV7-2 and TRBJ1-4; D unresolved. Between the trimmed V and J ends, which lost 5 bases and 0 bases, there was a span of 13 bases. CDR1 SGHTA and CDR2 FQGNSA come from the germline V gene. The CDR3 has 16 residues. CDR3 nucleotides: TGTGCCAGCAGCACCCAATACTCTTCAACTAATGAAAAACTGTTTTTT. It yields the protein CASSTQYSSTNEKLFF.

In its sample, this clone was seen once. The chain recombines TRBV30 with TRBJ2-7; D not certain. The V gene lost 0 bases and the J gene lost 1 base, with 4 bases spanning the gap. The length of the CDR3 is 12 residues. Germline CDR1 and CDR2: GTSNPN and SVGIG (reference sequence). The CDR3 loop is CAWSVVSYEQYF. DNA of the CDR3: TGTGCCTGGAGTGTGGTTTCCTACGAGCAGTACTTC.

This chain uses TRBV10-2 with TRBJ2-3; D possibly corresponds to TRBD1 (6 bases). Germline assignment: CDR1 WSHSY and CDR2 SAAADI. The CDR3 has 13 residues. Trimming removed 7 bases at V and 5 bases at J, with 13 bases between. CDR3 sequence: CASTRARGDTQYF. CDR3 sequence (DNA): TGCGCCAGCACTCGTGCCAGGGGAGATACGCAGTATTTT.

The chain carries TRBV28 and TRBJ1-4, with no clear D. Germline assignment: CDR1 MDHEN and CDR2 SYDVKM. V was pared by 5 bases and J by 6 bases, with 10 bases between. This CDR3 is 13 amino acids long. The CDR3 nucleotides are TGTGCCAGCAGTGTAAGTCCACATGAAAAACTGTTTTTT. Encoded protein: CASSVSPHEKLFF.

The chain joins TRBV15 to TRBJ2-7, with 13 bases identical to TRBD2. CDR1 and CDR2 from the germline V gene are LNHNV and YYDKDF (reference sequence). V dropped 0 bases and J dropped 2; count of bases not matched to a gene: 1. This CDR3 spans 16 amino acids. CDR3 sequence (DNA): TGTGCCACCAGCAGAGAACTAGCGGGAGGGGCCTACGAGCAGTACTTC. Encoded protein: CATSRELAGGAYEQYF.

The chain is built from TRBV5-1 and TRBJ1-5; D ambiguous. Germline V CDR1 and CDR2: SGHRS, YFSETQ. There are 16 residues in the CDR3. Deletions cut 0 bases from V and 1 base from J, with 11 bases between. In DNA form, the CDR3 reads TGCGCCAGCAGCTTGGGGGAGGCCGAAAGCAATCAGCCCCAGCATTTT. Protein sequence: CASSLGEAESNQPQHF.

This clone is a singleton in its sample. This sequence joins TRBV7-9 and TRBJ2-1; 9 bases map to TRBD2. The CDR3 length is 18 residues. V dropped 5 bases and J dropped 9; count of bases not matched to a gene: 20. The germline V gene encodes CDR1 SEHNR and CDR2 FQNEAQ (reference sequence). The CDR3 loop is CASSGQTKAGGPGGEQFF. The CDR3 region has the DNA TGTGCCAGCAGCGGACAGACTAAAGCGGGAGGCCCCGGGGGTGAGCAGTTCTTC. Filled out from reference TRBV7-9 and TRBJ2-1, the complete variable domain reads DTGVSQNPRHKITKRGQNVTFRCDPISEHNRLYWYRQTLGQGPEFLTYFQNEAQLEKSRLLSDRFSAERPKGSFSTLEIQRTEQGDSAMYLCASSGQTKAGGPGGEQFFGPGTRLTVL.